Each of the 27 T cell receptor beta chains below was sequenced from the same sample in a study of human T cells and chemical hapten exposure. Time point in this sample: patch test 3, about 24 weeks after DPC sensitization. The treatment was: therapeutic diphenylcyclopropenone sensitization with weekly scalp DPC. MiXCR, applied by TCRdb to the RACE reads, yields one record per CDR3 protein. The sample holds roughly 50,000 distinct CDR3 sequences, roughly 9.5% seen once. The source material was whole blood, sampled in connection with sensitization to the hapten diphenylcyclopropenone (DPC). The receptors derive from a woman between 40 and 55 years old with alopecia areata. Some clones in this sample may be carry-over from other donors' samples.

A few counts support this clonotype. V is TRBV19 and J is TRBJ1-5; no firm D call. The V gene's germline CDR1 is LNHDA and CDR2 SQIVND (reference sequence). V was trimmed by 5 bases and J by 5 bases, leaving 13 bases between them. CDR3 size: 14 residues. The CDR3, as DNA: TGTGCCAGTAGTGAGGGAGTGGGGTATCAGCCCCAGCATTTT. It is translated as CASSEGVGYQPQHF.

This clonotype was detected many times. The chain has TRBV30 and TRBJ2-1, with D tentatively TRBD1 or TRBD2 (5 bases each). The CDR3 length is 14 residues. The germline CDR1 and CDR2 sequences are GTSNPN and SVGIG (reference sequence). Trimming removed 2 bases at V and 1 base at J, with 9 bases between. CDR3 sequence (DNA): TGTGCCTGGAGTCGGGGACCTTCCTACAATGAGCAGTTCTTC. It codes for CAWSRGPSYNEQFF.

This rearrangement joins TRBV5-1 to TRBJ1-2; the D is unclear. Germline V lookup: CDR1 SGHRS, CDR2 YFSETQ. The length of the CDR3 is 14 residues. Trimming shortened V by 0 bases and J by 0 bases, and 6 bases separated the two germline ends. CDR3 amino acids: CASSLEAANYGYTF. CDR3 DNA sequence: TGCGCCAGCAGCTTGGAGGCAGCTAACTATGGCTACACCTTC. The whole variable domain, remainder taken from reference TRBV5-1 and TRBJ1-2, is KAGVTQTPRYLIKTRGQQVTLSCSPISGHRSVSWYQQTPGQGLQFLFEYFSETQRNKGNFPGRFSGRQFSNSRSEMNVSTLELGDSALYLCASSLEAANYGYTFGSGTRLTVV.

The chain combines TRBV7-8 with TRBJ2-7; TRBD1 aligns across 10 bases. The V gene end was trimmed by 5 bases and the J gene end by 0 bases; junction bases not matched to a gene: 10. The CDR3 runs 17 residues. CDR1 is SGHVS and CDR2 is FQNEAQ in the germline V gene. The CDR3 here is CASSPGTGAQSSYEQYF. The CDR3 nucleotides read TGTGCCAGCAGCCCTGGGACAGGGGCGCAGAGCTCCTACGAGCAGTACTTC.

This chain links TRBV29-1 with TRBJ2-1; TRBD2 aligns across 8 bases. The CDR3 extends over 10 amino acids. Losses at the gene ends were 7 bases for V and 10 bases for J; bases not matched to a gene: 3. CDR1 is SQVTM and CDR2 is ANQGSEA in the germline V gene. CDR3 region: CSGREGEQFF. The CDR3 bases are TGCAGCGGACGGGAGGGGGAGCAGTTCTTC.

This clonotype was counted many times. The CDR3 loop reads CASSPGGTNQPQHF. CDR3 bases: TGTGCCAGCTCACCCGGGGGCACAAATCAGCCCCAGCATTTT. The chain employs TRBV18 and TRBJ1-5; a possible D gene is TRBD1 (6 bases). The CDR3 is 14 amino acids. The germline CDR1 and CDR2 sequences are KGHSH and LQKENI. Trimming removed 3 bases at V and 4 bases at J, with 10 bases between. Complete variable domain (other parts from reference TRBV18 and TRBJ1-5): NAGVMQNPRHLVRRRGQEARLRCSPMKGHSHVYWYRQLPEEGLKFMVYLQKENIIDESGMPKERFSAEFPKEGPSILRIQQVVRGDSAAYFCASSPGGTNQPQHFGDGTRLSIL.

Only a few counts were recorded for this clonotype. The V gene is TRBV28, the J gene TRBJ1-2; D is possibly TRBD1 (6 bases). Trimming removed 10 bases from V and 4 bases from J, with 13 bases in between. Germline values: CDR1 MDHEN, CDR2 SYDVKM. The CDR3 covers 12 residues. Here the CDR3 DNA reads TGTGCCATCGCGGGGGCGGTCTATGGCTACACCTTC. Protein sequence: CAIAGAVYGYTF.

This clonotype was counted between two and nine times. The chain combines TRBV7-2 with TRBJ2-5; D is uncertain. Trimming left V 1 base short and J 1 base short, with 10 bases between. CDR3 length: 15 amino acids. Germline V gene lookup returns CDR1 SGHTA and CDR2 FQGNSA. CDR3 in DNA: TGTGCCAGCAGCTTAGGAATTTACGGCCAAGAGACCCAGTACTTC. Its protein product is CASSLGIYGQETQYF.

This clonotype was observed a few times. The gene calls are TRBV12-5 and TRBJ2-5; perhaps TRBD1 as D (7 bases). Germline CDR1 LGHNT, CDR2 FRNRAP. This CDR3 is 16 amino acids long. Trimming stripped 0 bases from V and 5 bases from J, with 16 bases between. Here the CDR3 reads CASGLVPGQAGETQYF. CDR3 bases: TGTGCTAGTGGTTTGGTACCTGGACAGGCGGGGGAGACCCAGTACTTC. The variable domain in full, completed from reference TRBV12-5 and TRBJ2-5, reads DARVTQTPRHKVTEMGQEVTMRCQPILGHNTVFWYRQTMMQGLELLAYFRNRAPLDDSGMPKDRFSAEMPDATLATLKIQPSEPRDSAVYFCASGLVPGQAGETQYFGPGTRLLVL.

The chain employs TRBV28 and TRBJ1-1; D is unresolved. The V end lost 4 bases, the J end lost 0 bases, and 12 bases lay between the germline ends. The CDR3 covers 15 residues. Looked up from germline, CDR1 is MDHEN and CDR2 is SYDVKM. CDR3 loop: CASSSKAGLNTEAFF. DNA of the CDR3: TGTGCCAGCAGTTCAAAGGCGGGCCTGAACACTGAAGCTTTCTTT.

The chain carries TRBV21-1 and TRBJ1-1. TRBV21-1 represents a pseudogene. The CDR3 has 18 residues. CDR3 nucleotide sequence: TGTGCCAGCAGCAAAGCAAAGTCGGCAGGGCTGGAGAACACTGAAGCTTTCTTT. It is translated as CASSKAKSAGLENTEAFF.

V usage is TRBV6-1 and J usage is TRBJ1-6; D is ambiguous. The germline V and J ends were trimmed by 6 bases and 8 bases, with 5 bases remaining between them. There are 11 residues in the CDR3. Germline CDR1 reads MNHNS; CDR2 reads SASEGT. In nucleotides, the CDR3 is TGTGCCAGCAGCCTGTATTCACCCCTCCACTTT. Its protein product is CASSLYSPLHF.

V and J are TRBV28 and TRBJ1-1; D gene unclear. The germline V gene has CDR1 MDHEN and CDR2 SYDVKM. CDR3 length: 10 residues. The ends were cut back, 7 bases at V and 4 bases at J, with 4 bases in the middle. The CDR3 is CASMVTEAFF. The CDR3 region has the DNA TGTGCCAGCATGGTCACTGAAGCTTTCTTT.

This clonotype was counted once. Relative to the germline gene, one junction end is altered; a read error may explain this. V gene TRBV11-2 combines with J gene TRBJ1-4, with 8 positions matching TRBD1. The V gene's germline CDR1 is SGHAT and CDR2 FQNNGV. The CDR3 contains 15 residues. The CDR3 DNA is TGTGCCAGCGGCTTAGACAGGGGAACTAATGAAAAACTGTTTTTT. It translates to CASGLDRGTNEKLFF.

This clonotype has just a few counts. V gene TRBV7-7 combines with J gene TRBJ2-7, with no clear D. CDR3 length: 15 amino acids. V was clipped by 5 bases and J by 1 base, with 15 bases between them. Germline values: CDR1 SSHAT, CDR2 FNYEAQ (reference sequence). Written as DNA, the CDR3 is TGTGCCAGCAGCCCGCCGGGTGAGCCGTCCTACGAGCAGTACTTC. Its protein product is CASSPPGEPSYEQYF. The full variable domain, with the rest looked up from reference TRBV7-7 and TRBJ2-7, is GAGVSQSPRYKVTKRGQDVTLRCDPISSHATLYWYQQALGQGPEFLTYFNYEAQPDKSGLPSDRFSAERPEGSISTLTIQRTEQRDSAMYRCASSPPGEPSYEQYFGPGTRLTVT.

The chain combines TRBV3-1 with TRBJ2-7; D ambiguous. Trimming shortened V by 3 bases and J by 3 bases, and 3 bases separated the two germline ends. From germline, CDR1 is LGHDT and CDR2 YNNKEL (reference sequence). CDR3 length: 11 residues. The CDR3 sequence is CASSQRYEQYF. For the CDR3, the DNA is TGTGCCAGCAGCCAGCGCTACGAGCAGTACTTC.

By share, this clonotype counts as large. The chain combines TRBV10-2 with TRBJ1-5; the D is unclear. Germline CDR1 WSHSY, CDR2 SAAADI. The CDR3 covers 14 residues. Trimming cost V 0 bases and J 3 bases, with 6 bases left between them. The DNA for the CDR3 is TGCGCCAGCAGTGAGTCAGGGAACAATCAGCCCCAGCATTTT. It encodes CASSESGNNQPQHF.

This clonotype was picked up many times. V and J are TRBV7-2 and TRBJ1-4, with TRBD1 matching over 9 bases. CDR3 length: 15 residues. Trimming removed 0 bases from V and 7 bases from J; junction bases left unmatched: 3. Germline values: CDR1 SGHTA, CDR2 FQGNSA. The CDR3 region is CASSLAGTGTEKLFF. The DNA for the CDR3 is TGTGCCAGCAGCTTAGCAGGGACAGGGACTGAAAAACTGTTTTTT.

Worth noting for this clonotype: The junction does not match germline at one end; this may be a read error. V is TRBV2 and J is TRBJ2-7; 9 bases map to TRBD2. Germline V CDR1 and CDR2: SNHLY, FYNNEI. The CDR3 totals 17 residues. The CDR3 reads CASSKAGGLPGSYEQYF. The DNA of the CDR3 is TGTGCCAGCAGTAAAGCGGGGGGCCTTCCGGGATCCTACGAGCAGTACTTC.

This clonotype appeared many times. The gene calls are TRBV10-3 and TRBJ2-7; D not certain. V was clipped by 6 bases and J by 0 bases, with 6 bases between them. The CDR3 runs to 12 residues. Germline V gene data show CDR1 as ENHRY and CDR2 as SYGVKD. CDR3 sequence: CAISQVSYEQYF. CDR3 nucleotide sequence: TGTGCCATCAGCCAGGTCTCCTACGAGCAGTACTTC.

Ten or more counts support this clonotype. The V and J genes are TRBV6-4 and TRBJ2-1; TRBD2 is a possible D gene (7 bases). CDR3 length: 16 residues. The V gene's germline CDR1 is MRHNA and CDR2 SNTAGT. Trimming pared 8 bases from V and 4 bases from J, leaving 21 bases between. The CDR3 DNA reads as TGTGCCAGCGCTACCGAGGGGGGGGAGTCTTACAATGAGCAGTTCTTC. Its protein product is CASATEGGESYNEQFF.

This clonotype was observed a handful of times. The CDR3 region has the DNA TGTGCCAGTAGCGGGCGTGGAGGCGCGGGCGAGACCCAGTACTTC. This translates into CASSGRGGAGETQYF. The gene calls are TRBV19 and TRBJ2-5; perhaps TRBD2 as D (5 bases). Germline CDR1 reads LNHDA; CDR2 reads SQIVND (reference sequence). There are 15 residues in the CDR3. V was cut by 6 bases and J by 5 bases, with 19 bases left in between.

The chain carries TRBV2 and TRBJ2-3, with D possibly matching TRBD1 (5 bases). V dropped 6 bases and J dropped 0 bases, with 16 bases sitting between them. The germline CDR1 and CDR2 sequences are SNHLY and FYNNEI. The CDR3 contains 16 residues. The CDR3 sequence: CASSAVGQGSTDTQYF. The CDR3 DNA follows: TGTGCCAGCAGCGCTGTCGGCCAGGGAAGCACAGATACGCAGTATTTT.

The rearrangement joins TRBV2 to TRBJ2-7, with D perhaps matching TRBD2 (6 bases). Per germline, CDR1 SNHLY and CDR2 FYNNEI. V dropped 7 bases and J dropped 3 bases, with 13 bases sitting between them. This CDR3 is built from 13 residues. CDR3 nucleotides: TGTGCCAGCATGGAGGGGCCCAGCTACGAGCAGTACTTC. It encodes CASMEGPSYEQYF.

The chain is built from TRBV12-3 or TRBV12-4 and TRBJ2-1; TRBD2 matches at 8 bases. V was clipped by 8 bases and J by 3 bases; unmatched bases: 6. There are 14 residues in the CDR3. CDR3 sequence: CASYRGGLYNEQFF. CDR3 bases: TGTGCCAGCTACCGGGGGGGCCTCTACAATGAGCAGTTCTTC.

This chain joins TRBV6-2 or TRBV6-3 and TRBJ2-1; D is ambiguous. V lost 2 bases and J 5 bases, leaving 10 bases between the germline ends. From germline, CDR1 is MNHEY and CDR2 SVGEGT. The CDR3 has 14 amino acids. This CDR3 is CASSYSIFNNEQFF. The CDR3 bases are TGTGCCAGCAGTTACAGCATTTTTAACAATGAGCAGTTCTTC.

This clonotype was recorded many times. The CDR3 region is CAIRDTYNEQFF. The CDR3 DNA reads as TGTGCCATCAGGGACACCTACAATGAGCAGTTCTTC. The V call is TRBV10-3, the J call TRBJ2-1; tentatively, D is TRBD1 (5 bases). CDR1 ENHRY and CDR2 SYGVKD come from the germline V gene. V lost 6 bases and J 2 bases, leaving 5 bases between the germline ends. This CDR3 spans 12 amino acids.